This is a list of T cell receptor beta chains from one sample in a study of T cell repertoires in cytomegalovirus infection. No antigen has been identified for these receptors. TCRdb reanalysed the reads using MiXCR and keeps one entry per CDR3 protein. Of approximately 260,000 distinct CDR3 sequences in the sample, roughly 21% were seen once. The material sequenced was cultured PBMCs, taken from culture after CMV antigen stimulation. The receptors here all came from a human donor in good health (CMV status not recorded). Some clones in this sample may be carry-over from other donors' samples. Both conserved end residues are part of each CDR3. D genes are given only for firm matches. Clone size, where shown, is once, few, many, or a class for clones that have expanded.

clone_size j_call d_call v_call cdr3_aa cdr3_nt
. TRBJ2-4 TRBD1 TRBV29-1 CSVVPGQGPRNIQYF TGCAGCGTTGTCCCGGGACAGGGCCCACGGAACATTCAGTACTTC
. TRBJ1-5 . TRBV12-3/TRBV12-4 CASSFWQFNQPQHF TGTGCCAGCAGTTTTTGGCAGTTCAATCAGCCCCAGCATTTT
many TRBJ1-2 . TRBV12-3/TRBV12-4 CASSSEAVTGVHYGYTF TGTGCCAGCAGTTCAGAGGCCGTGACAGGTGTTCACTATGGCTACACCTTC
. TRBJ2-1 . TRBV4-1 CASSQGGGNSYNEQFF TGCGCCAGCAGCCAAGGGGGGGGCAACTCCTACAATGAGCAGTTCTTC
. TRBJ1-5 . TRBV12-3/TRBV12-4 CASSFGRPRNQPQHF TGTGCCAGCAGTTTCGGCAGGCCACGCAATCAGCCCCAGCATTTT
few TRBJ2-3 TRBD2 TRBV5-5 CASSWGRGGRAADTQYF TGTGCCAGCAGCTGGGGGCGCGGCGGGAGGGCCGCAGATACGCAGTATTTT
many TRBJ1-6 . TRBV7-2 CASSPRDRYNSPLHF TGTGCCAGCAGCCCAAGGGACCGCTATAATTCACCCCTCCACTTT
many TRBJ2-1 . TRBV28 CASSMFTGTQNNEQFF TGTGCCAGCAGCATGTTCACCGGGACACAAAACAATGAGCAGTTCTTC
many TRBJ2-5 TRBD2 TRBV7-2 CASSSSGRERETQYF TGTGCCAGCAGCTCTAGCGGGAGAGAGCGTGAGACCCAGTACTTC
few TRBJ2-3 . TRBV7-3 CASSIRTERDTQYF TGTGCCAGCAGCATAAGGACCGAGCGGGATACGCAGTATTTT
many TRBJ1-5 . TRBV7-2 CASSFSGTGNQPQHF TGTGCCAGCAGCTTTTCCGGGACGGGCAATCAGCCCCAGCATTTT
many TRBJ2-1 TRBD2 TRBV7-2 CASSLLARHEQFF TGTGCCAGCAGCCTACTAGCGCGCCATGAGCAGTTCTTC
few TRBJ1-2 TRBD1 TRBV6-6 CASSEGQADYGYTF TGTGCCAGCAGTGAGGGACAGGCTGACTATGGCTACACCTTC
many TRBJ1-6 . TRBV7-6 CASSLNSGSPLHF TGTGCCAGCAGCTTAAATTCAGGTTCACCCCTCCACTTT
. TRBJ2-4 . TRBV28 CASSLGEDIQYF TGTGCCAGCAGTTTAGGAGAAGACATTCAGTACTTC
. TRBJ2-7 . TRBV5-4 CASSSLGGGSYEQYF TGTGCCAGCAGCTCCTTAGGGGGGGGATCCTACGAGCAGTACTTC
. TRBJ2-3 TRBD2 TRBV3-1 CASSPGTSSDTQYF TGTGCCAGCAGCCCCGGGACTAGCAGCGATACGCAGTATTTT
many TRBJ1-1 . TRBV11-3 CASSLDATGTEAFF TGTGCCAGCAGCTTAGACGCAACGGGGACTGAAGCTTTCTTT
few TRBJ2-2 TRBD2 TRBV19 CASSILAGTVTGELFF TGTGCCAGTAGCATCCTAGCGGGAACCGTGACCGGGGAGCTGTTTTTT
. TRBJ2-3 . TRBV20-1 CSAEGPGLPQFATQYF TGCAGTGCGGAAGGACCCGGATTACCCCAGTTTGCTACGCAGTATTTT
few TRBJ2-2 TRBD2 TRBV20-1 CSARFGTSGGTGELFF TGCAGTGCTAGGTTCGGGACTAGCGGGGGGACCGGGGAGCTGTTTTTT
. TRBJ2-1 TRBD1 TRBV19 CASSGAGTADNEQFF TGTGCCAGTAGTGGTGCCGGGACAGCAGACAATGAGCAGTTCTTC
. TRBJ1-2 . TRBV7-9 CASSLAARIYGYTF TGTGCCAGCAGCTTAGCGGCCCGGATCTATGGCTACACCTTC
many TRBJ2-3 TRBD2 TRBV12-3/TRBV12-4 CASSTRTSGSTDTQYF TGTGCCAGCAGTACCCGGACTAGCGGGAGCACAGATACGCAGTATTTT
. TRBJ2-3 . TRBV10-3 CAISWWIDTQYF TGTGCCATCTCTTGGTGGATAGATACGCAGTATTTT
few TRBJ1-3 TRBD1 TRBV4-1 CASSQVRGQGHSGNTIYF TGCGCCAGCAGCCAAGTTCGAGGACAGGGACACTCTGGAAACACCATATATTTT
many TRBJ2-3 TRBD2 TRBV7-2 CASSLGTSGRARSTDTQYF TGTGCCAGCAGCTTAGGGACTAGCGGGAGGGCCCGGAGCACAGATACGCAGTATTTT
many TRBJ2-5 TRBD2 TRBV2 CARIRFGSGETQYF TGTGCCAGGATTCGATTCGGTAGCGGGGAGACCCAGTACTTC
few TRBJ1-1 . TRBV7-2 CASSLLNTDREAFF TGTGCCAGCAGCTTACTAAATACCGACAGGGAAGCTTTCTTT
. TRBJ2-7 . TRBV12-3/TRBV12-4 CASSGTPGTPSYEQYF TGTGCCAGCTCCGGTACTCCCGGGACTCCGTCCTACGAGCAGTACTTC
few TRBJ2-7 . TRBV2 CASSEWTDTYEQYF TGTGCCAGCAGTGAGTGGACGGATACCTACGAGCAGTACTTC
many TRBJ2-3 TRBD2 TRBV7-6 CASSLDLAGRTDTQYF TGTGCCAGCAGCTTGGATCTAGCGGGCCGCACAGATACGCAGTATTTT
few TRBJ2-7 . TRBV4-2 CASSQAPGHYEQYF TGTGCCAGCAGCCAAGCTCCGGGACACTACGAGCAGTACTTC
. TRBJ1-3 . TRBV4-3 CASSQAQLSGNTIYF TGCGCCAGCAGCCAAGCTCAGCTTTCTGGAAACACCATATATTTT
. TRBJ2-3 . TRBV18 CASSPQSGSTDTQYF TGTGCCAGCTCACCGCAGTCCGGGAGCACAGATACGCAGTATTTT
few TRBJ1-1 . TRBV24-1 CATSEQENTEAFF TGTGCCACCAGTGAACAGGAGAACACTGAAGCTTTCTTT
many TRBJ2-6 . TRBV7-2 CASSLVAGGANVLTF TGTGCCAGCAGCTTAGTCGCCGGTGGGGCCAACGTCCTGACTTTC
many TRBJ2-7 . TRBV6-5 CASSLGPEQYF TGTGCCAGCAGTTTGGGCCCGGAGCAGTACTTC
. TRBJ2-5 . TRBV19 CASSSRLGETQYF TGTGCCAGTAGTTCCCGGTTGGGAGAGACCCAGTACTTC
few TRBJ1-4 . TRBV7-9 CASSRGALVEKLFF TGTGCCAGCAGCCGGGGGGCGTTAGTGGAAAAACTGTTTTTT
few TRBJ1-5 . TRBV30 CAWSVRVSNQPQHF TGTGCCTGGAGTGTACGGGTCAGCAATCAGCCCCAGCATTTT
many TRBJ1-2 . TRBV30 CAWSVNVGYGYTF TGTGCCTGGAGTGTAAATGTCGGGTATGGCTACACCTTC
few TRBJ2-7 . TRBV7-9 CASSANAGTEEQYF TGTGCCAGCAGCGCCAACGCCGGGACGGAAGAGCAGTACTTC
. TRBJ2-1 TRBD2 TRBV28 CASSPRGGLAGYNEQFF TGTGCCAGCAGTCCACGCGGTGGACTAGCGGGCTACAATGAGCAGTTCTTC
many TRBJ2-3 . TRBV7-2 CASATLDTQYF TGTGCCAGCGCCACGCTCGATACGCAGTATTTT
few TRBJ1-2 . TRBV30 CAWRVRQSTHYGYTF TGTGCCTGGAGAGTAAGACAGTCAACTCACTATGGCTACACCTTC
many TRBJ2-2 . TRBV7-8 CASSSYTGELFF TGTGCCAGCAGCTCTTACACCGGGGAGCTGTTTTTT
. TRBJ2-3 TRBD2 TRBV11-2 CASSGPTSVHTDTQYF TGTGCCAGCAGCGGACCCACTAGCGTCCACACAGATACGCAGTATTTT
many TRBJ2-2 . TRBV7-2 CASSRANLATGELFF TGTGCCAGCAGCCGCGCCAATTTGGCCACCGGGGAGCTGTTTTTT
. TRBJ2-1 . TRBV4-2 CASSQVANSYNEQFF TGTGCCAGCAGCCAAGTGGCGAACTCCTACAATGAGCAGTTCTTC
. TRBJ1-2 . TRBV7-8 CASSSRAANYGYTF TGTGCCAGCAGCTCTAGGGCAGCTAACTATGGCTACACCTTC
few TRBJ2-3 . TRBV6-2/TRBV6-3 CASSYSIVGTDTQYF TGTGCCAGCAGTTACTCGATTGTTGGGACAGATACGCAGTATTTT
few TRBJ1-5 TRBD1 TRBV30 CAWSQTTGTGSNQPQHF TGTGCCTGGAGTCAGACAACCGGGACAGGTAGCAATCAGCCCCAGCATTTT
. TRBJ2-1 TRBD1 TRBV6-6 CASSKGVGTGRIDEQFF TGTGCCAGCAGTAAAGGGGTTGGGACAGGGAGGATCGATGAGCAGTTCTTC
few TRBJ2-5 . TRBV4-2 CASSPSDSQETQYF TGTGCCAGCAGCCCCAGTGACAGCCAAGAGACCCAGTACTTC